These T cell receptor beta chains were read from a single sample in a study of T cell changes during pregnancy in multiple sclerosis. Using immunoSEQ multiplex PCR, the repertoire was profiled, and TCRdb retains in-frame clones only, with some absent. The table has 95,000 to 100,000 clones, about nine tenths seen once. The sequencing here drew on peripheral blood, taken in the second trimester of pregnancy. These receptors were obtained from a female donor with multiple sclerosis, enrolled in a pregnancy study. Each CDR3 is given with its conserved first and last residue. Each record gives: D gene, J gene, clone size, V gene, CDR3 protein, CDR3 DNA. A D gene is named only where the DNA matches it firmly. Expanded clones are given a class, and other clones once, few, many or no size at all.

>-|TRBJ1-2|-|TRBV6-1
CASSGWTFRESNYGYTF
TGTGCCAGCAGTGGATGGACATTTCGAGAGTCCAACTATGGCTACACCTTC
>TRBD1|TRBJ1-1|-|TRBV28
CASSFRTGGVWNTEAFF
TGTGCCAGCAGTTTCAGGACAGGGGGTGTGTGGAACACTGAAGCTTTCTTT
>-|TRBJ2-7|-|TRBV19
CASSLQGSSYEQYF
TGTGCCAGTAGCCTACAGGGTAGCTCCTACGAGCAGTACTTC
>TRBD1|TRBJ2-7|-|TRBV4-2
CASSQVSGTGGYEQYF
TGTGCCAGCAGCCAAGTCTCGGGGACAGGGGGCTACGAGCAGTACTTC
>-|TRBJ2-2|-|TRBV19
CASSIGALHTGELFF
TGTGCCAGTAGTATAGGGGCCCTACACACCGGGGAGCTGTTTTTT
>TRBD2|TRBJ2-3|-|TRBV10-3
CAISAGTSDTDTQYF
TGTGCCATCAGTGCCGGGACTAGCGACACAGATACGCAGTATTTT
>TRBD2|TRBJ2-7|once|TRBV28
CATYSGGSYEQYF
TGTGCCACCTACTCGGGGGGGTCCTACGAGCAGTACTTC
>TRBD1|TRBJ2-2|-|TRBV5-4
CASSLEGQIPGELFF
TGTGCCAGCAGCTTGGAGGGACAGATACCCGGGGAGCTGTTTTTT
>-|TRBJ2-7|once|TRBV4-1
CASSQVGGANEQYF
TGCGCCAGCAGCCAAGTAGGCGGCGCGAACGAGCAGTACTTC
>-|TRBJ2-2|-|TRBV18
CASSPQQGETGELFF
TGTGCCAGCTCACCACAACAGGGCGAGACCGGGGAGCTGTTTTTT
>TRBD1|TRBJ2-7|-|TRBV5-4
CASSPRTGVGYEQYF
TGTGCCAGCAGCCCACGGACAGGGGTCGGCTACGAGCAGTACTTC
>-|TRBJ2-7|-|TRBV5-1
CASSFGDGSYEQYF
TGCGCCAGCAGCTTCGGAGATGGATCCTACGAGCAGTACTTC
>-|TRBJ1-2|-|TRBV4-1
CASSQDRGSGYTF
TGCGCCAGCAGCCAAGATAGGGGGTCTGGCTACACCTTC
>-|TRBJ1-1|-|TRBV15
CATSYQETEAFF
TGTGCCACCAGCTACCAGGAAACTGAAGCTTTCTTT
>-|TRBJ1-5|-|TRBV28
CASSKGGNQPQHF
TGTGCCAGCAGTAAAGGCGGAAATCAGCCCCAGCATTTT
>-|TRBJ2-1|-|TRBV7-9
CASSLGSNSYNEQFF
TGTGCCAGCAGCTTAGGTAGCAACTCATACAATGAGCAGTTCTTC
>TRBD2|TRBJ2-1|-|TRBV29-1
CSVEGLAGGGNYYNEQFF
TGCAGCGTTGAAGGACTAGCGGGAGGAGGGAACTACTACAATGAGCAGTTCTTC
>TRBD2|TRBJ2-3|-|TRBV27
CASRGKGLESDTQYF
TGTGCCAGCAGGGGGAAGGGACTAGAATCCGATACGCAGTATTTT
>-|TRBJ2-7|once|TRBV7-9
CASSPAGPQFSEQYF
TGTGCCAGCAGTCCTGCAGGGCCTCAATTCTCCGAGCAGTACTTC
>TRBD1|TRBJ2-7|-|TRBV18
CASSPPAPGTGSYEQYF
TGTGCCAGCTCACCACCGGCCCCCGGGACAGGGTCCTACGAGCAGTACTTC
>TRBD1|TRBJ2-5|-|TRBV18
CASSPGTGTAGTQYF
TGTGCCAGCTCCCCCGGGACAGGGACCGCGGGGACCCAGTACTTC
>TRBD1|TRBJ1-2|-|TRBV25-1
CASRTGHNYGYTF
TGTGCCAGCCGGACAGGCCACAACTATGGCTACACCTTC
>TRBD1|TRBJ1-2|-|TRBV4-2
CASSTGTGAGYTF
TGTGCCAGCAGTACCGGGACAGGGGCCGGCTACACCTTC
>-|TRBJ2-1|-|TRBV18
CASSHGRGNEQFF
TGTGCCAGCTCCCACGGCAGGGGCAATGAGCAGTTCTTC
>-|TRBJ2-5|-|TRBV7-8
CASSYPSGQTQYF
TGTGCCAGCAGCTACCCCTCTGGGCAGACCCAGTACTTC
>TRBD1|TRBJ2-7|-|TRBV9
CASSVEDRDSYEQYF
TGTGCCAGCAGCGTAGAGGACAGGGACTCCTACGAGCAGTACTTC
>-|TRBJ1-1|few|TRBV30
CAWLGQRNTEAFF
TGTGCCTGGCTGGGACAACGGAACACTGAAGCTTTCTTT
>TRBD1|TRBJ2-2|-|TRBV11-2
CASSLGQGAGKANTGELFF
TGTGCCAGCAGCTTAGGACAGGGGGCCGGAAAAGCGAACACCGGGGAGCTGTTTTTT
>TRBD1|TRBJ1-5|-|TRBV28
CASSVTQGQGNQPQHF
TGTGCCAGCAGTGTAACCCAGGGACAGGGGAATCAGCCCCAGCATTTT
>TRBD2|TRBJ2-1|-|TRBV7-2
CASSRREPEQFF
TGTGCCAGCAGCAGGCGGGAGCCGGAGCAGTTCTTC
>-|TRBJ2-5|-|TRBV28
CASLPPYSRRAQETQYF
TGTGCCAGCCTTCCCCCTTATAGCCGGAGGGCCCAAGAGACCCAGTACTTC